Listed below are T cell receptor beta chains from one sample, sequenced in a study of human T cells and chemical hapten exposure. TCRdb itself ran the 5' RACE reads through MiXCR, one entry per CDR3 protein. In the table there are 150,000 or so distinct CDR3 sequences, around 4% of which are singletons. The receptors shown here come from a female donor in good health. The conserved cysteine and the conserved F or W are not part of the CDR3 here. The order of the fields is J gene, D gene, V gene, CDR3 length, CDR3 protein. D genes are given only for firm matches.

TRBJ1-6	TRBD1	TRBV7-6	14	ASSSGQGASNSPLH
TRBJ2-5	-	TRBV9	12	ASSSRLEAETQY
TRBJ2-7	-	TRBV2	11	ASRRLSNYEQY
TRBJ2-1	TRBD2	TRBV3-1	13	ASSPLAGGLDEQF
TRBJ1-6	-	TRBV13	14	ASSLSGTGYNSPLH
TRBJ2-7	-	TRBV28	9	ASSSSDEQY
TRBJ1-6	-	TRBV10-3	13	AISAEGPYNSPLH
TRBJ1-6	TRBD1	TRBV3-1	15	ASSQDHLRGRNSPLH
TRBJ2-3	-	TRBV7-9	13	ASSSGYSSTDTQY
TRBJ2-6	-	TRBV20-1	12	SAVGDSGANVLT
TRBJ1-5	TRBD1	TRBV20-1	12	SAGTGGANQPQH
TRBJ2-1	-	TRBV6-6	11	ASSYTRDNEQF
TRBJ2-5	TRBD1	TRBV18	14	ASSRYRGAGQETQY
TRBJ2-3	TRBD2	TRBV2	13	ASRGPGLNPDTQY
TRBJ2-7	-	TRBV5-6	10	ASSFWQSEQY
TRBJ1-2	TRBD1	TRBV20-1	13	SARVTWTGRYGYT
TRBJ2-1	-	TRBV9	12	ASSATLGFNEQF
TRBJ1-1	TRBD1	TRBV5-1	15	ASSLASGGFINTEAF
TRBJ2-2	-	TRBV7-2	10	ASSLVRGELF
TRBJ2-1	-	TRBV7-2	13	ASSLRGPTNNEQF
TRBJ1-1	TRBD1	TRBV5-1	14	ASSRGDSWVNTEAF
TRBJ1-5	-	TRBV9	12	ASSFGYSNQPQH
TRBJ2-3	-	TRBV5-4	11	ASSLARPDTQY
TRBJ1-2	-	TRBV16	16	ASRRGQNRVGLRDGYT
TRBJ2-7	-	TRBV20-1	10	SADVGGAEQY
TRBJ2-3	-	TRBV24-1	12	ATSGGDSTDTQY
TRBJ1-1	TRBD1	TRBV4-3	10	ASSQRTGEAF
TRBJ2-7	-	TRBV29-1	11	SVEESSSYEQY
TRBJ2-1	-	TRBV20-1	12	SARDPRRYNEQF
TRBJ2-1	-	TRBV3-1	14	ASSPPYEGGPNEQF
TRBJ2-3	TRBD1	TRBV10-3	13	AISKGGVGTDTQY
TRBJ2-2	TRBD2	TRBV28	15	ASSLIQAGVMPGELF
TRBJ1-2	-	TRBV28	11	ASSLLTGYGYT
TRBJ2-7	-	TRBV7-2	12	ASRPAGGSYEQY
TRBJ2-5	-	TRBV24-1	13	ATSDSGDGLETQY
TRBJ2-2	TRBD1	TRBV12-3/TRBV12-4	12	ASNDRGPTGELF
TRBJ1-3	-	TRBV28	12	ASSSPGSGNTIY
TRBJ2-7	-	TRBV29-1	9	SVEQGDEQY
TRBJ2-3	TRBD2	TRBV20-1	13	SARVLAGGTDTQY
TRBJ2-5	-	TRBV28	13	ASSLLRGSQETQY
TRBJ2-7	TRBD2	TRBV20-1	13	SASDDQRGTYEQY
TRBJ1-5	-	TRBV12-3/TRBV12-4	12	ASSLGSLNQPQH
TRBJ1-5	-	TRBV2	13	ASSEWRQGGQPQH
TRBJ1-3	-	TRBV7-2	12	ASSPGVRGNTIY
TRBJ2-1	-	TRBV5-1	15	ASSSNPRGGRYNEQF
TRBJ1-6	-	TRBV9	15	ASSVDGRSGGNSPLH